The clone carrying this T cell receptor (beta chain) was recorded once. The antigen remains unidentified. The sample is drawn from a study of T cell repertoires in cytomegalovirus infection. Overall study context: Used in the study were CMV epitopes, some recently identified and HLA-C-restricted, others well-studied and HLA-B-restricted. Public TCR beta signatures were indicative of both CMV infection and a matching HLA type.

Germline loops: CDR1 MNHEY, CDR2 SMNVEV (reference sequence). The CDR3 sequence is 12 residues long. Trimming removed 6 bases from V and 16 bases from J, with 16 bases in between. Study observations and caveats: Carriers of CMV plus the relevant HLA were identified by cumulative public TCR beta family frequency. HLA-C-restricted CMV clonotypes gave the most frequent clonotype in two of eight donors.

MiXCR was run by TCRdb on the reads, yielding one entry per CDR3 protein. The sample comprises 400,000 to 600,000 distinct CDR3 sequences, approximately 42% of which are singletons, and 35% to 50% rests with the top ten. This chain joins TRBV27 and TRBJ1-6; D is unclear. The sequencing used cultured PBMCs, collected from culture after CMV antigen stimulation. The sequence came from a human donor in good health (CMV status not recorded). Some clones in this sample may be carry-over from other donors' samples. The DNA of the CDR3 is TGTGCCAGCAGATTTACCGATGCGGCTCTCCACTTT. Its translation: CASRFTDAALHF.